A selection of T cell receptor beta chains follows, all from one sample in a study of human thymus T cells. Data came from immunoSEQ multiplex PCR; TCRdb stores just in-frame clones and leaves some out. Among 120,000 or so clones, just under 95% were seen once, and the ten largest hold around 0.025%. The source material was thymus tissue. All receptors derive from a boy in the first two years of life with a congenital heart defect but otherwise immunologically healthy. Each CDR3 is given with its conserved first and last residue. Clone size is stated in some rows and not others, as once, few, many or a class when expanded.

v_call	j_call	clone_size	cdr3_aa
TRBV9	TRBJ1-1	few	CASSVNSWVTEAFF
TRBV19	TRBJ1-2	-	CAKHEARGFVYTF
TRBV10-3	TRBJ2-3	once	CAISEGTSGGPTDTQYF
TRBV4-2	TRBJ1-6	-	CASSQEQASYNSPLHF
TRBV5-5	TRBJ1-1	-	CASTGFGVEAFF
TRBV7-2	TRBJ2-3	-	CASSLEVGRLADTDTQYF
TRBV7-9	TRBJ2-3	-	CASRVSGLAGGLDTQYF
TRBV4-3	TRBJ1-2	-	CASSPQSAGSYGYTF
TRBV4-3	TRBJ1-1	few	CASSQESSWNTEAFF
TRBV28	TRBJ1-1	-	CAILAGTETEAFF
TRBV12-5	TRBJ2-2	-	CASGLVNQRGERAGELFF
TRBV30	TRBJ1-1	-	CAWSPSGQGDLNTEAFF
TRBV7-8	TRBJ2-5	-	CASSIQEGGGAKETQYF
TRBV19	TRBJ1-5	once	CASSINTWNQPQHF
TRBV7-2	TRBJ1-2	-	CASSLNQGLGGYTF
TRBV4-3	TRBJ1-3	-	CASSQEASFSGNTIYF
TRBV5-1	TRBJ1-2	once	CASSVSPGQGSYGYTF
TRBV28	TRBJ1-1	-	CASSLGTGGRAFF
TRBV11-2	TRBJ1-4	-	CASSLQGQGNSEKLFF
TRBV7-2	TRBJ1-5	-	CASSLGRGFFNQPQHF
TRBV11-3	TRBJ2-2	-	CASSWDLGGGELFF
TRBV5-4	TRBJ2-1	-	CASSLSVRTNSYNEQFF
TRBV15	TRBJ2-1	-	CATSRPTTRTFNEQFF
TRBV19	TRBJ2-4	-	CASTRGGDIQYF
TRBV6-6	TRBJ1-5	-	CASSGGINQPQHF
TRBV28	TRBJ1-6	-	CASSLSGGDNSPLHF
TRBV19	TRBJ2-1	-	CASTRERGGPDNEQFF
TRBV11-3	TRBJ1-6	-	CASSLDGPNSPLHF
TRBV27	TRBJ2-7	-	CASTAGYRPYEQYF
TRBV2	TRBJ1-5	-	CASSAGTGNQPQHF
TRBV4-1	TRBJ2-3	-	CASTSLVLNGDTQYF
TRBV4-3	TRBJ2-3	-	CASSQVQRGGQEDTQYF
TRBV30	TRBJ1-2	-	CAWRAPGTVLYGYTF
TRBV7-3	TRBJ2-1	-	CASSLTRGGYNEQFF
TRBV30	TRBJ1-2	-	CALDRDPANYGYTF
TRBV6-6	TRBJ2-7	-	CASRLGTSYEQYF